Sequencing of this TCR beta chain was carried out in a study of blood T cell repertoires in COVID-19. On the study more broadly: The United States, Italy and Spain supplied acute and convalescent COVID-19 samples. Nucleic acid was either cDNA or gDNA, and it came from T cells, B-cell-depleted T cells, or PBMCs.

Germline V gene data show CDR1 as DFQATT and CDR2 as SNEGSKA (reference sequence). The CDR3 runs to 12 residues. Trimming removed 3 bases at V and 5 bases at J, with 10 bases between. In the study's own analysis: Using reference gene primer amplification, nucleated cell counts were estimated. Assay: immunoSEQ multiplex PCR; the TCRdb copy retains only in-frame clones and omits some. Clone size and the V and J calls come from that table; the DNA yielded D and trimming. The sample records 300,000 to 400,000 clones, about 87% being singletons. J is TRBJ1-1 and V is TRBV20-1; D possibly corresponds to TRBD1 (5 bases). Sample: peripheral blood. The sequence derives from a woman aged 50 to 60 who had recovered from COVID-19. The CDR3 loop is CSASRGWTEAFF. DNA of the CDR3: TGCAGTGCTAGTAGGGGTTGGACTGAAGCTTTCTTT.